One and the same sample provided the 20 T cell receptor beta chains below, sequenced in a study of blood T cells in healthy people across ages. A J-beta primer mix and a sample-barcoded 5' primer were used in a second PCR of roughly 6 to 11 cycles. Each CDR3 protein is one row after TCRdb ran MiXCR on the 5' RACE reads. The table records about 540,000 distinct CDR3 sequences, about 25% of them present only once. The same sample was also studied in work on T cells of mothers and their children.

The material sequenced was blood. These receptor sequences come from a boy younger than 18 in good health.

This clonotype was seen a single time. The V call is TRBV13, the J call TRBJ2-7; a possible D gene is TRBD2 (6 bases). The J call may be wrong; the DNA end is better matched by TRBJ2-4. The CDR3 runs 16 residues. CDR1 and CDR2 (germline): PRHDT, FYEKMQ (reference sequence). The CDR3 coding sequence is TGTGCCAGCAGCACCCTAAGGCGGGGAGGCAAAAACATTCAGTACTTC. It yields the protein CASSTLRRGGKNIQYF.

The chain couples TRBV29-1 to TRBJ1-1, with TRBD1 as a possible D gene (6 bases). CDR3 length: 14 amino acids. Germline-derived CDR1 and CDR2 are SQVTM and ANQGSEA. Trimming took 6 bases from V and 2 from J, leaving 16 bases between them. Written as DNA, the CDR3 is TGCAGCGTCAGAGTAGGGGGGGGAAACACTGAAGCTTTCTTT. It codes for CSVRVGGGNTEAFF.

A few counts support this clonotype. This rearrangement joins TRBV4-1 to TRBJ1-6, with no clear D. The CDR3 sequence is 14 residues long. CDR1 and CDR2 from the germline V gene are MGHRA and YSYEKL. Trimming pared 3 bases from V and 6 bases from J, leaving 9 bases between. This chain's CDR3 is CASSQFTINSPLHF. CDR3 in DNA: TGCGCCAGCAGCCAGTTCACAATTAATTCACCCCTCCACTTT.

This chain uses TRBV27 with TRBJ1-3, with 9 positions matching TRBD1. V gave up 8 bases and J gave up 2 bases; unmatched junction bases: 10. The CDR3 runs 16 residues. The germline V gene encodes CDR1 MNHEY and CDR2 SMNVEV (reference sequence). As DNA, the CDR3 is TGTGCCAGCGGATCTCCTCACAGGGGGCCTGGAAACACCATATATTTT. This encodes CASGSPHRGPGNTIYF.

This clonotype was recorded a few times. The junction departs from the called germline gene at one end, perhaps through a read error. The rearrangement joins TRBV20-1 to TRBJ2-4, with TRBD2 matching over 10 bases. Germline V gene lookup returns CDR1 DFQATT and CDR2 SNEGSKA (reference sequence). CDR3 length: 20 residues. The CDR3 reads CSARGRGLASGSRAKNIQYF. Here the CDR3 DNA reads TGCAGTGCCAGAGGCAGGGGGTTGGCTAGCGGGAGTCGAGCCAAAAACATTCAGTACTTC.

The rearrangement joins TRBV4-1 to TRBJ1-2, with D possibly being TRBD1 (5 bases). The CDR3 sequence is 12 residues long. Trimming shortened V by 7 bases and J by 3 bases, and 9 bases separated the two germline ends. Germline assignment: CDR1 MGHRA and CDR2 YSYEKL. The CDR3 sequence: CASKTDYYGYTF. The CDR3 bases are TGCGCCAGCAAGACAGATTACTATGGCTACACCTTC.

The chain links TRBV29-1 to TRBJ2-7, with TRBD2 identical over 7 bases. V was pared by 6 bases and J by 5 bases, with 10 bases of the junction left unmatched. Germline lookup yields CDR1 SQVTM and CDR2 ANQGSEA. The length of the CDR3 is 13 residues. CDR3 sequence: CSVQGGKRDEQYF. The CDR3 nucleotides are TGCAGCGTCCAGGGAGGGAAGCGGGACGAGCAGTACTTC.

This clonotype came up once. The chain combines TRBV5-5 with TRBJ1-1; D is possibly TRBD1 (6 bases). Germline V CDR1 and CDR2: SGHKS, YYEKEE (reference sequence). Trimming cost V 2 bases and J 4 bases, with 24 bases left between them. CDR3 length: 18 residues. CDR3 sequence: CASSLKGGRGASPTEAFF. The DNA of the CDR3 is TGTGCCAGCAGCTTAAAAGGAGGACGGGGGGCGTCACCCACTGAAGCTTTCTTT. Using reference TRBV5-5 and TRBJ1-1 for the parts outside the CDR3, the full variable domain is DAGVTQSPTHLIKTRGQQVTLRCSPISGHKSVSWYQQVLGQGPQFIFQYYEKEERGRGNFPDRFSARQFPNYSSELNVNALLLGDSALYLCASSLKGGRGASPTEAFFGQGTRLTVV.

This clonotype showed up many times. This chain uses TRBV5-4 with TRBJ2-7; the D gene is possibly TRBD1 (7 bases). The germline V and J ends were trimmed by 4 bases and 4 bases, with 9 bases remaining between them. The CDR3 is made up of 12 amino acids. Germline loops: CDR1 SGHNT, CDR2 YYREEE (reference sequence). The CDR3: CASSAGGYEQYF. The CDR3 DNA reads TGTGCCAGCAGCGCAGGGGGGTACGAGCAGTACTTC.

The sample holds a few counts of this clonotype. This chain links TRBV29-1 with TRBJ1-2; 10 bases are a match to TRBD1. In germline, CDR1 is SQVTM, CDR2 ANQGSEA. The V gene end was trimmed by 7 bases and the J gene end by 6 bases; junction bases not matched to a gene: 14. This CDR3 is built from 15 residues. This CDR3 reads CSATLSGTGVDGYTF. DNA for the CDR3: TGCAGCGCCACCCTCTCCGGGACAGGGGTGGATGGCTACACCTTC.

The CDR3 region has the DNA TGTGCCAGCAGCCAAGTGGGGCGGGGGGTTTTCTCCGAGCAGTACTTC. The encoded protein is CASSQVGRGVFSEQYF. The J gene is TRBJ2-7, the V gene TRBV27; 8 bases match TRBD2. V was pared by 6 bases and J by 6 bases, with 16 bases of the junction left unmatched. This CDR3 region has 16 residues. Per the germline V gene, CDR1 is MNHEY and CDR2 is SMNVEV (reference sequence).

The V call is TRBV5-6, the J call TRBJ2-5, with a possible D match to TRBD2 (6 bases). Trimming removed 1 base from V and 7 bases from J, with 11 bases in between. This CDR3 contains 13 residues. CDR1 and CDR2 (germline): SGHDT, YYEEEE. DNA for the CDR3: TGTGCCAGCAGCTTGTCGGGAGACGGGACCCAGTACTTC. Residues: CASSLSGDGTQYF.

The sample holds a few counts of this clonotype. The chain carries TRBV5-6 and TRBJ2-5; 11 nucleotides match TRBD1. The CDR3 runs to 16 residues. CDR1 is SGHDT, CDR2 YYEEEE, per germline. The V and J ends lost 1 base and 5 bases, in that order; junction bases with no gene match: 7. CDR3 protein: CASSLRDRGIGETQYF. DNA of the CDR3: TGTGCCAGCAGCTTGAGGGACAGGGGGATAGGGGAGACCCAGTACTTC.

This chain connects TRBV2 to TRBJ2-5; D gene unclear. The J call may not be correct, given that the DNA end is closer to TRBJ2-1. CDR1 and CDR2 from the germline V gene are SNHLY and FYNNEI. The CDR3 totals 14 residues. The CDR3 coding sequence is TGTGCCAGCAACCAACAAGGCCAATTCTATGGGCAGTTCTTC. This encodes CASNQQGQFYGQFF.

The chain is built from TRBV20-1 and TRBJ1-1, with a possible D match to TRBD1 (6 bases). Germline CDR1 reads DFQATT; CDR2 reads SNEGSKA (reference sequence). V was shortened by 4 bases and J by 3 bases, with 21 bases between the two germline ends. The CDR3 runs to 16 residues. The chain's CDR3 is CSATAPTTGYDTEAFF. The CDR3 DNA reads as TGCAGTGCTACGGCCCCTACGACAGGTTATGACACTGAAGCTTTCTTT.

V is TRBV4-1 and J is TRBJ1-2, with D maybe TRBD1 (6 bases). CDR3 length equals 14 residues. V lost 5 bases, J lost 2 bases, and 12 bases lay in between. CDR1 and CDR2 (germline): MGHRA, YSYEKL. The CDR3, as DNA: TGCGCCAGCAGCAGGGACAATCAAAACTATGGCTACACCTTC. It translates to CASSRDNQNYGYTF.

This clonotype was picked up a small number of times. The chain couples TRBV7-8 to TRBJ2-7; D uncertain. The CDR3 spans 13 residues. CDR1 and CDR2 (germline): SGHVS, FQNEAQ. V was pared by 2 bases and J by 9 bases, with 14 bases between. CDR3 loop: CASSLNQENGQYF. The CDR3 nucleotides read TGTGCCAGCAGCTTAAACCAGGAAAACGGGCAGTACTTC.

This chain connects TRBV7-2 to TRBJ2-3; D is perhaps TRBD2 (6 bases). This CDR3 has 18 residues. Germline V gives CDR1 SGHTA, CDR2 FQGNSA. The V gene lost 4 bases and the J gene lost 0 bases, with 20 bases spanning the gap. CDR3 sequence (DNA): TGTGCCAGCAGCTCGCCTGAGGAGGTAGCGGCTAGCACAGATACGCAGTATTTT. Translating gives CASSSPEEVAASTDTQYF.

The chain employs TRBV5-4 and TRBJ2-7; 8 positions match TRBD2. The V segment lost 2 bases and the J segment 5 bases; nucleotides outside the gene matches: 6. Per germline, CDR1 SGHNT and CDR2 YYREEE (reference sequence). This CDR3 comprises 14 residues. The chain's CDR3 is CASSFLGGEHEQYF. CDR3 coding DNA: TGTGCCAGCAGCTTTCTCGGGGGGGAGCACGAGCAGTACTTC.

Notes on this clonotype: Relative to the germline gene, one junction end is altered; a read error may explain this. The CDR3 coding sequence is TGTGCCAGCAGTACGGGGACTAGCGGAAACATTCGGTACTTC. This sequence encodes CASSTGTSGNIRYF. This chain connects TRBV12-3 or TRBV12-4 to TRBJ2-4, with 11 bases lining up with TRBD2. The CDR3 covers 14 residues.